This T cell receptor beta chain was observed in a study of cytomegalovirus exposure and HLA in healthy donors. Method: immunoSEQ multiplex PCR; TCRdb's copy keeps in-frame clones and lacks some. The sample yields approximately 220,000 clones, around 90% seen once. Germline assignment: CDR1 MNHEY and CDR2 SMNVEV (reference sequence). CDR3 length: 14 amino acids. V was cut by 3 bases and J by 4 bases, with 9 bases left in between. The TCR originated in a woman between 18 and 29 years old in good health and CMV-seronegative. V usage is TRBV27 and J usage is TRBJ1-4, with D unresolved. The specimen was PBMCs. CDR3 amino acids: CASSFVGDNEKLFF. The CDR3 DNA reads TGTGCCAGCAGTTTCGTGGGAGATAATGAAAAACTGTTTTTT. Based on the CDR3 plus reference TRBV27 and TRBJ1-4, the full variable domain is EAQVTQNPRYLITVTGKKLTVTCSQNMNHEYMSWYRQDPGLGLRQIYYSMNVEVTDKGDVPEGYKVSRKEKRNFPLILESPSPNQTSLYFCASSFVGDNEKLFFGSGTQLSVL.